The 10 T cell receptor beta chains listed next were all sequenced from one sample in a study of T-cell reconstitution after alpha-beta-depleted transplantation in children. Construction of the TCRbeta library involved unique molecular identifiers. A single record per CDR3 protein comes from TCRdb applying MiXCR to the PCR reads. Among about 830,000 distinct CDR3 sequences listed, 15% to 20% were seen once. Sequenced material: PBMCs, mostly from graft donor cells, taken 360 days after TCRalphabeta/CD19-depleted stem cell transplant. These receptors were collected from a male patient under 18 who had a stem cell transplant for acute lymphoblastic leukemia, so the T cells may come from the graft donor.

The chain recombines TRBV5-1 with TRBJ2-1, with D perhaps TRBD1 or TRBD2 (5 bases each). The V and J ends lost 3 bases and 8 bases respectively, with 24 bases between them. Germline-derived CDR1 and CDR2 are SGHRS and YFSETQ. The CDR3 runs to 17 residues. The DNA for the CDR3 is TGCGCCAGCAGCTCCCCGCCCCTCCCCAGGACGGGGCATGAGCAGTTCTTC. Its protein product is CASSSPPLPRTGHEQFF.

This chain links TRBV2 with TRBJ2-7; D is ambiguous. In germline, CDR1 is SNHLY, CDR2 FYNNEI. The CDR3 loop spans 15 amino acids. V dropped 3 bases and J dropped 0 bases, with 12 bases sitting between them. DNA for the CDR3: TGTGCCAGCAGTGAGGCGTTGTACAACTCCTACGAGCAGTACTTC. This translates into CASSEALYNSYEQYF.

This clonotype has a handful of counts. The chain employs TRBV11-2 and TRBJ2-7; D may be TRBD1 (6 bases). CDR1 SGHAT and CDR2 FQNNGV come from the germline V gene. V shed 7 bases and J shed 3 bases, with 13 bases lying between them. This CDR3 has 13 amino acids. This chain's CDR3 is CASNHRDHYEQYF. The CDR3 nucleotides are TGTGCCAGCAACCACAGGGACCACTACGAGCAGTACTTC.

This clonotype was detected ten times or more. The chain couples TRBV7-9 to TRBJ1-1; D gene unclear. CDR3 length: 14 residues. V gave up 3 bases and J gave up 4 bases, with 12 bases separating them. Per the germline V gene, CDR1 is SEHNR and CDR2 is FQNEAQ (reference sequence). The CDR3 DNA sequence: TGTGCCAGCAGCTTCGTGAAGGGTGGCACTGAAGCTTTCTTT. The encoded protein is CASSFVKGGTEAFF.

The sample holds many counts of this clonotype. V and J are TRBV7-9 and TRBJ2-5; TRBD1 matches 7 bases. The CDR3 extends over 11 amino acids. The V gene end was trimmed by 6 bases and the J gene end by 14 bases; junction bases not matched to a gene: 9. Germline CDR1 and CDR2: SEHNR and FQNEAQ (reference sequence). CDR3 sequence: CASRTDRESYF. The DNA of the CDR3 is TGTGCCAGCAGGACTGACAGGGAGAGTTACTTC.

The chain has TRBV6-5 and TRBJ2-1; the D gene is possibly TRBD1 (6 bases). V was shortened by 5 bases and J by 3 bases, with 11 bases between the two germline ends. This CDR3 is 14 amino acids long. The germline V gene has CDR1 MNHEY and CDR2 SVGAGI. CDR3 sequence: CASSRQVVYNEQFF. The CDR3 region has the DNA TGTGCCAGCAGTCGACAGGTAGTCTACAATGAGCAGTTCTTC.

The chain links TRBV5-1 to TRBJ2-1; perhaps TRBD2 as D (5 bases). The V end was cut by 0 bases, the J end by 5 bases, with 18 bases between. Germline V gene lookup returns CDR1 SGHRS and CDR2 YFSETQ. The CDR3 consists of 17 residues. CDR3 nucleotide sequence: TGCGCCAGCAGCTTGGCCACTACTAGGTTCGATAACAATGAGCAGTTCTTC. Translated, it gives CASSLATTRFDNNEQFF.

This clonotype was seen at least ten times. The rearrangement uses TRBV9 and TRBJ2-3, with TRBD2 matching over 12 bases. This CDR3 comprises 17 residues. Germline CDR1 reads SGDLS; CDR2 reads YYNGEE. V was pared by 0 bases and J by 0 bases, with 2 bases of the junction left unmatched. CDR3 sequence (DNA): TGTGCCAGCAGCGTAGCCGGGACTAGCGGGAGCACAGATACGCAGTATTTT. Its translation: CASSVAGTSGSTDTQYF.

There are a few counts of this clonotype. J is TRBJ2-3 and V is TRBV7-3; weak D call: TRBD2 (5 bases). Germline CDR1 and CDR2: SGHTA and FQGTGA. With 2 bases removed from V and 0 bases from J, the gap between germline ends came to 6 bases. This CDR3 comprises 14 residues. The CDR3 protein is CASSLDYSTDTQYF. In DNA form, the CDR3 reads TGTGCCAGCAGCTTAGACTATAGCACAGATACGCAGTATTTT.

This clonotype was detected a few times. V is TRBV5-1 and J is TRBJ2-1, with D possibly TRBD1 on 6 matching bases. This CDR3 has 15 amino acids. The V gene lost 0 bases and the J gene lost 6 bases, with 13 bases spanning the gap. Germline CDR1 is SGHRS and CDR2 is YFSETQ. The CDR3 protein is CASSLGQGRPNEQFF. CDR3 sequence (DNA): TGCGCCAGCAGCTTGGGGCAGGGGCGCCCCAATGAGCAGTTCTTC.